This T cell receptor (beta chain) was profiled in a study of cytotoxic CD8 clonotypes in ibrutinib-treated CLL. The table came from immunoSEQ multiplex PCR; TCRdb's copy has only in-frame clones and leaves some out. The repertoire consists of fewer than 90,000 clones, with around 68% occurring once and the leading ten covering approximately 6%. The CDR3 is 12 amino acids. Trimming removed 2 bases at V and 6 bases at J, with 4 bases between. Per the germline V gene, CDR1 is MDHEN and CDR2 is SYDVKM. The receptor's source is a human donor with chronic lymphocytic leukemia. The chain employs TRBV28 and TRBJ1-4; D uncertain. The sequenced sample was PBMCs, obtained after 12 months of ibrutinib treatment. The CDR3 sequence: CASSLRHEKLFF. The CDR3 region has the DNA TGTGCCAGCAGTTTAAGACATGAAAAACTGTTTTTT.